This T cell receptor beta chain was found in a study of T cell responses to AZD1222 COVID-19 vaccine. The CDR3 loop spans 16 amino acids. Germline assignment: CDR1 LGHDT and CDR2 YNNKEL (reference sequence). V was trimmed by 2 bases and J by 4 bases, leaving 17 bases between them. Only in-frame clones appear in the TCRdb table, and some are missing; sequencing was by immunoSEQ multiplex PCR. The data show 150,000 to 200,000 clones, with 94% seen just once and approximately 0.6% held by the top ten. The source of this sequence is an adult in good health. This chain uses TRBV3-1 (or the pseudogene TRBV3-2) with TRBJ1-1, with no clear D. The starting material was peripheral blood, obtained on day 0 of AZD1222 vaccination. CDR3 sequence (DNA): TGTGCCAGCAGCCAAAACTCCCCCCTAAGAGCCACTGAAGCTTTCTTT. This sequence encodes CASSQNSPLRATEAFF.